The source of this T cell receptor (beta chain) is a study of blood T cell repertoires in COVID-19. Across the study: From the United States, Italy and Spain came samples of acute and convalescent COVID-19. The analysed material was cDNA or gDNA that came from T cells, B-cell-depleted T cells, or PBMCs.

In the study's own analysis: Counts of nucleated cells, estimated from reference gene primer amplification, were obtained. Generated by immunoSEQ multiplex PCR, the TCRdb table keeps only in-frame clones and is missing some. The DNA gave D and trimming, while V, J and clone size come from that table. The top ten clones hold around 5% of a sample with around 69,000 clones, roughly nine tenths of them seen once. The V gene lost 7 bases and the J gene lost 8 bases, with 18 bases spanning the gap. The V gene's germline CDR1 is SNHLY and CDR2 FYNNEI. CDR3 size: 14 residues. Material for sequencing was peripheral blood. This receptor was obtained from a woman aged 50 to 60 with active COVID-19. The rearrangement links TRBV2 to TRBJ2-4; D ambiguous. In DNA, the CDR3 is TGTGCCAGCATGTATATGGTCCCCACGGACATTCAGTACTTC. Amino acids: CASMYMVPTDIQYF.